These 6 T cell receptor beta chains originate from one sample sequenced in a study of blood T cells in healthy people across ages. Then a second PCR, running roughly 7 to 11 cycles, was carried out with a sample-barcoded 5' primer and a J-beta primer mix. TCRdb ran MiXCR on the 5' RACE reads and lists one entry per CDR3 protein. Found here are 800,000 to 950,000 distinct CDR3 sequences, about 48% of them singletons; the top ten hold 13%. The specimen was blood. Receptors were obtained from a man younger than 40 in good health.

J is TRBJ2-1 and V is TRBV5-1, with 16 bases aligning to TRBD2. The CDR3 spans 17 residues. Germline CDR1 is SGHRS and CDR2 is YFSETQ. After removal of 4 bases from V and 5 bases from J, the junction contained 6 bases not matched to a gene. The CDR3 is CASSPGLAGGPDNEQFF. In DNA form, the CDR3 reads TGCGCCAGCAGCCCGGGACTAGCGGGGGGGCCTGACAATGAGCAGTTCTTC.

This chain connects TRBV19 to TRBJ2-1; 8 nucleotides line up with TRBD2. CDR3 length: 16 amino acids. Germline CDR1 and CDR2: LNHDA and SQIVND (reference sequence). V lost 3 bases and J lost 4; bases outside the gene matches: 8. The CDR3 region has the DNA TGTGCCAGTAGTATCTTGCCGGGAGGGCGGTACAATGAGCAGTTCTTC. It yields the protein CASSILPGGRYNEQFF.

This rearrangement joins TRBV25-1 to TRBJ1-6, with 9 bases identical to TRBD1. Germline V CDR1 and CDR2: MGHDK, SYGVNS. The CDR3 runs to 15 residues. V was clipped by 4 bases and J by 11 bases; unmatched bases: 9. The CDR3 DNA follows: TGTGCCAGCAGTGGGGGGACAGGGAGAGGGACACCCCTCCACTTT. Amino acids: CASSGGTGRGTPLHF.

This clonotype has only one observation. V usage is TRBV11-1 and J usage is TRBJ2-1; D remains ambiguous. Germline lookup yields CDR1 SGHAT and CDR2 FQDESV (reference sequence). The CDR3 is 18 amino acids. Trimming left V 8 bases short and J 5 bases short, with 28 bases between. The CDR3 DNA is TGTGCCAGCGGCCGCCCTTACTACAGAGCCAAATCTGACAATGAGCAGTTCTTC. Translating gives CASGRPYYRAKSDNEQFF.

The sample holds a few counts of this clonotype. The V gene is TRBV5-1, the J gene TRBJ1-4; perhaps TRBD1 as D (5 bases). The CDR3 contains 14 residues. The germline V gene encodes CDR1 SGHRS and CDR2 YFSETQ. Trimming removed 0 bases at V and 6 bases at J, with 9 bases between. CDR3 loop: CASSLAGGDEKLFF. The CDR3 DNA sequence: TGCGCCAGCAGCTTGGCTGGGGGGGATGAAAAACTGTTTTTT. Drawing the rest from reference TRBV5-1 and TRBJ1-4, the complete variable domain is KAGVTQTPRYLIKTRGQQVTLSCSPISGHRSVSWYQQTPGQGLQFLFEYFSETQRNKGNFPGRFSGRQFSNSRSEMNVSTLELGDSALYLCASSLAGGDEKLFFGSGTQLSVL.

The rearrangement joins TRBV9 to TRBJ1-1; D might be TRBD1 (5 bases). Germline loops: CDR1 SGDLS, CDR2 YYNGEE. The length of the CDR3 is 14 residues. V was trimmed by 3 bases and J by 5 bases, leaving 14 bases between them. CDR3 sequence: CASSAGGGGTEAFF. As DNA, the CDR3 is TGTGCCAGCAGCGCGGGGGGGGGAGGGACTGAAGCTTTCTTT.